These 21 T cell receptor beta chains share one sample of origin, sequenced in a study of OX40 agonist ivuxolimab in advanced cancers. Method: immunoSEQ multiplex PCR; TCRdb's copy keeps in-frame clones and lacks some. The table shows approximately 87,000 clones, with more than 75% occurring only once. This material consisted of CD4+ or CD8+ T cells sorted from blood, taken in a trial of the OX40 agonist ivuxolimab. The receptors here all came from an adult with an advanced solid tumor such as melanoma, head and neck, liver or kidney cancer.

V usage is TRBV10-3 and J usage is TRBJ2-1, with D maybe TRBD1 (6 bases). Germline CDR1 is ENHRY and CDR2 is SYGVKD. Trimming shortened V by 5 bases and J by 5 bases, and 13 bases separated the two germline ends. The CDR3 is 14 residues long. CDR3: CAISPWGLDNEQFF. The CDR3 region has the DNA TGTGCCATCAGTCCGTGGGGGCTCGACAATGAGCAGTTCTTC.

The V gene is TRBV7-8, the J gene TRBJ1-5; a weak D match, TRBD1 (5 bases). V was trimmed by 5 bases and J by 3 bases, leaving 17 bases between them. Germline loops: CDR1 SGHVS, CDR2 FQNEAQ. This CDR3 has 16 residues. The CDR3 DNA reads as TGTGCCAGCAGCAATGGGGGGGGAAGGAACAATCAGCCCCAGCATTTT. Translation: CASSNGGGRNNQPQHF. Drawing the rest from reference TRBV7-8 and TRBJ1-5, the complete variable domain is GAGVSQSPRYKVAKRGQDVALRCDPISGHVSLFWYQQALGQGPEFLTYFQNEAQLDKSGLPSDRFFAERPEGSVSTLKIQRTQQEDSAVYLCASSNGGGRNNQPQHFGDGTRLSIL.

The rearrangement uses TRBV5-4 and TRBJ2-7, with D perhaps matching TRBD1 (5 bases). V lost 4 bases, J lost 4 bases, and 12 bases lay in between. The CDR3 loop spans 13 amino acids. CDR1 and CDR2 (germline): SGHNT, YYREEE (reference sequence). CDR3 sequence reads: CASSRVGPYEQYF. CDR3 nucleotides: TGTGCCAGCAGCCGGGTGGGGCCGTACGAGCAGTACTTC.

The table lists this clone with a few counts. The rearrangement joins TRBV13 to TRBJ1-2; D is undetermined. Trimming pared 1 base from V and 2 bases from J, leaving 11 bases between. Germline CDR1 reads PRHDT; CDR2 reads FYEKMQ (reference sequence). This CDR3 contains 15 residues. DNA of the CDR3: TGTGCCAGCAGCTTAGTCGCAGACAAGAACTATGGCTACACCTTC. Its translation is CASSLVADKNYGYTF.

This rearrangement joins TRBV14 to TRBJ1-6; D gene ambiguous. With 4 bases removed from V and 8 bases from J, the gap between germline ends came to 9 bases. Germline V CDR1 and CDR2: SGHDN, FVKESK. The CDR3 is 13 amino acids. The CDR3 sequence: CASSPRLDSPLHF. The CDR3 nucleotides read TGTGCCAGCAGCCCGCGCCTCGATTCACCCCTCCACTTT.

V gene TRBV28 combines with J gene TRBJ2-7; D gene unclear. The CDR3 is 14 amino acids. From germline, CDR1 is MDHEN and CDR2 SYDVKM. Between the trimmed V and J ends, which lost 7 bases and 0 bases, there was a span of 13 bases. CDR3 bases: TGTGCCAGCACCCGGATAGGCGGCTCCTACGAGCAGTACTTC. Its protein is CASTRIGGSYEQYF.

The CDR3 reads CASSSIQSVGGYTF. In DNA, the CDR3 is TGTGCCAGCAGCTCAATACAATCGGTGGGTGGCTACACCTTC. This rearrangement joins TRBV5-6 to TRBJ1-2; no clear D gene. CDR3 length: 14 amino acids. V was shortened by 3 bases and J by 7 bases, with 16 bases between the two germline ends. CDR1 and CDR2 (germline): SGHDT, YYEEEE.

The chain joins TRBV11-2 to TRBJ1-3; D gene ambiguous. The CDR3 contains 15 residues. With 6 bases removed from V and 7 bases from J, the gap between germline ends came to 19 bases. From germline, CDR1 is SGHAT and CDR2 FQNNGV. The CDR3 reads CASSPQPQTRNTIYF. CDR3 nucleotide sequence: TGTGCCAGCAGTCCCCAGCCCCAGACCCGGAACACCATATATTTT.

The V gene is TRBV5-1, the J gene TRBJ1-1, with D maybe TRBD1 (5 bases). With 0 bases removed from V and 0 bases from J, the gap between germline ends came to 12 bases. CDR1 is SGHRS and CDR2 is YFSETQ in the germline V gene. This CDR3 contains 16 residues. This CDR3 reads CASSLAIRTLNTEAFF. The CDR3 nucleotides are TGCGCCAGCAGCTTGGCCATTCGGACACTGAACACTGAAGCTTTCTTT.

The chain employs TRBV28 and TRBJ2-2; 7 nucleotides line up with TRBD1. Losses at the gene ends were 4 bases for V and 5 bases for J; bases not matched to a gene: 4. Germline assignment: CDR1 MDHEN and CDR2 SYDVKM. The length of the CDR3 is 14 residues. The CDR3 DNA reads TGTGCCAGCAGTTCAGGGGGTGGAACCGGGGAGCTGTTTTTT. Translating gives CASSSGGGTGELFF. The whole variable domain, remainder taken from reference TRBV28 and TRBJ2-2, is DVKVTQSSRYLVKRTGEKVFLECVQDMDHENMFWYRQDPGLGLRLIYFSYDVKMKEKGDIPEGYSVSREKKERFSLILESASTNQTSMYLCASSSGGGTGELFFGEGSRLTVL.

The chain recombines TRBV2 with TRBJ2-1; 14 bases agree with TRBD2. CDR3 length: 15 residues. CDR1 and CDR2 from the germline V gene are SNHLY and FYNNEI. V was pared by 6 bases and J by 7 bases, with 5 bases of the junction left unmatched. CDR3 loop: CASRGTSGSNNEQFF. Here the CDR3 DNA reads TGTGCCAGCAGGGGGACTAGCGGGAGTAATAATGAGCAGTTCTTC.

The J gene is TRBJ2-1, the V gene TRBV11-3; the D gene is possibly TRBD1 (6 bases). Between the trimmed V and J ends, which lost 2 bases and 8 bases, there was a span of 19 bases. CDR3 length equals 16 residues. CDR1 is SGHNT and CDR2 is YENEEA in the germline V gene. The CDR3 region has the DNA TGTGCCAGCAGCTTAAGGAAACGGGCAGGGGCTGATGAGCAGTTCTTC. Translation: CASSLRKRAGADEQFF.

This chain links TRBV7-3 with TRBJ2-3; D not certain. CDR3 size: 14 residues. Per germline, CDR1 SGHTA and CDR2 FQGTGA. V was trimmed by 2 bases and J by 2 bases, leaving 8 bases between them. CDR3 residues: CASSLSSFTDTQYF. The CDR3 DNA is TGTGCCAGCAGCTTATCTTCTTTCACAGATACGCAGTATTTT.

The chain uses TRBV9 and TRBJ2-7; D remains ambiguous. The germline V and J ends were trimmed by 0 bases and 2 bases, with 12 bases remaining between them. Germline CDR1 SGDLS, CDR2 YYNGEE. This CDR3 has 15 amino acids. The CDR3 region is CASSVEPGVAYEQYF. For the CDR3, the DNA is TGTGCCAGCAGCGTAGAACCTGGCGTAGCCTACGAGCAGTACTTC.

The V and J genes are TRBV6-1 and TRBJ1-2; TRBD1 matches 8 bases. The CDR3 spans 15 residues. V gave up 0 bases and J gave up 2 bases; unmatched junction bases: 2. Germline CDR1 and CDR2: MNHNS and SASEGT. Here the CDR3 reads CASSEAQGANYGYTF. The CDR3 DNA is TGTGCCAGCAGTGAAGCCCAGGGGGCAAACTATGGCTACACCTTC.

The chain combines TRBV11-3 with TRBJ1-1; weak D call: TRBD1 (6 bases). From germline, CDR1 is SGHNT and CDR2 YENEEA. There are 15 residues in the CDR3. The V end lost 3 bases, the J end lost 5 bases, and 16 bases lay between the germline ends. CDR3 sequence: CASSFTGIGLTEAFF. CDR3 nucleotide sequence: TGTGCCAGCAGCTTTACAGGGATCGGGCTTACTGAAGCTTTCTTT.

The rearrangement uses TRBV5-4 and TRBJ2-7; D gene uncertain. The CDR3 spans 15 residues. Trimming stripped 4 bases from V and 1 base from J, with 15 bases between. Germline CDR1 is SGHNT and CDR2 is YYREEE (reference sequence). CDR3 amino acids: CASSPGSALSYEQYF. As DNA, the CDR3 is TGTGCCAGCAGCCCTGGCAGTGCCCTTTCCTACGAGCAGTACTTC.

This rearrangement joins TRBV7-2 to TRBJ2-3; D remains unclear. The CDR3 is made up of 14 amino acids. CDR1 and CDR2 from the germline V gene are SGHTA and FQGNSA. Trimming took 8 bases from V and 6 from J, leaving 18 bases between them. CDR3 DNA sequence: TGTGCCAGCTTCCCAATGATCGGTAGGGATACGCAGTATTTT. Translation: CASFPMIGRDTQYF.

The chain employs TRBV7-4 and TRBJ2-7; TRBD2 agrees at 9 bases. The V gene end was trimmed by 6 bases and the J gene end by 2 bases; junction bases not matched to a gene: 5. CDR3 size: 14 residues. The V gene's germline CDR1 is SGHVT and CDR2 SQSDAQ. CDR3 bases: TGTGCCAGCAGTAGGCCTAGCGGGGCCTACGAGCAGTACTTC. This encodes CASSRPSGAYEQYF.

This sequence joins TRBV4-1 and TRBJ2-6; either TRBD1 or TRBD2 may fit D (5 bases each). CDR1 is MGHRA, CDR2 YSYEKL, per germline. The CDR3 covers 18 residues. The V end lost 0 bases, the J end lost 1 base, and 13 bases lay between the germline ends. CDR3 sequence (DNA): TGCGCCAGCAGCCAAGACGGGACGGCTATGTCTGGGGCCAACGTCCTGACTTTC. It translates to CASSQDGTAMSGANVLTF.

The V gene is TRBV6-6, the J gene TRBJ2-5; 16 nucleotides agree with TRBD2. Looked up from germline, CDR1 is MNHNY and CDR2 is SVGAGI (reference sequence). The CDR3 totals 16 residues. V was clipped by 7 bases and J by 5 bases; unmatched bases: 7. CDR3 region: CASTTGTSGRGETQYF. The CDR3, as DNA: TGTGCCAGCACCACCGGGACTAGCGGGAGGGGGGAGACCCAGTACTTC.